What follows are 29 T cell receptor beta chains derived from one specimen sequenced in a study of OX40 agonist ivuxolimab in advanced cancers. Some clones are missing from TCRdb's copy, which holds only in-frame ones; the method was immunoSEQ multiplex PCR. The sample lists roughly 50,000 clones, about 80% occurring once. The sample consisted of CD4+ or CD8+ T cells sorted from blood, taken in a trial of the OX40 agonist ivuxolimab. The receptor set was obtained from an adult with an advanced solid tumor such as melanoma, head and neck, liver or kidney cancer.

This chain uses TRBV7-2 with TRBJ2-2; D ambiguous. The CDR3 extends over 12 amino acids. The V end lost 5 bases, the J end lost 2 bases, and 3 bases lay between the germline ends. Germline V gives CDR1 SGHTA, CDR2 FQGNSA. The CDR3 region is CASSVNTGELFF. CDR3 DNA: TGTGCCAGCAGCGTTAACACCGGGGAGCTGTTTTTT.

The chain couples TRBV6-5 to TRBJ2-1, with 9 bases that match TRBD1. From germline, CDR1 is MNHEY and CDR2 SVGAGI. After removal of 8 bases from V and 10 bases from J, the junction contained 6 bases not matched to a gene. This CDR3 spans 12 amino acids. DNA of the CDR3: TGTGCCAGCGGGGACAGGGACGAGGAGCAGTTCTTC. The encoded protein is CASGDRDEEQFF.

This chain links TRBV5-5 with TRBJ1-5; D is undetermined. This CDR3 has 13 amino acids. The ends were cut back, 4 bases at V and 7 bases at J, with 12 bases in the middle. Germline assignment: CDR1 SGHKS and CDR2 YYEKEE (reference sequence). In DNA form, the CDR3 reads TGTGCCAGCAGCGTCACGTCGTCGCAGCCCCAGCATTTT. Protein: CASSVTSSQPQHF.

The chain joins TRBV2 to TRBJ2-2; 7 nucleotides agree with TRBD2. The CDR3 has 17 amino acids. V dropped 5 bases and J dropped 3; count of bases not matched to a gene: 12. From germline, CDR1 is SNHLY and CDR2 FYNNEI. CDR3 sequence (DNA): TGTGCCAGCAGTTCACCTCGCGGGGGACGGGACACCGGGGAGCTGTTTTTT. Amino acid sequence: CASSSPRGGRDTGELFF.

The chain combines TRBV11-2 with TRBJ1-2, with 9 bases aligning to TRBD1. Germline CDR1 is SGHAT and CDR2 is FQNNGV. The length of the CDR3 is 14 residues. The V segment lost 2 bases and the J segment 4 bases; nucleotides outside the gene matches: 2. CDR3 sequence (DNA): TGTGCCAGCAGCTTAACAGGGGGCGGCTATGGCTACACCTTC. It is translated as CASSLTGGGYGYTF. Together with reference TRBV11-2 and TRBJ1-2, the CDR3 gives the full variable domain: EAGVAQSPRYKIIEKRQSVAFWCNPISGHATLYWYQQILGQGPKLLIQFQNNGVVDDSQLPKDRFSAERLKGVDSTLKIQPAKLEDSAVYLCASSLTGGGYGYTFGSGTRLTVV.

Only a few counts were recorded for this clone. CDR3 protein: CASSRFRGRQFF. The CDR3, as DNA: TGTGCCAGCAGCCGTTTCAGGGGTAGGCAGTTCTTC. The chain uses TRBV6-5 and TRBJ2-1; perhaps TRBD1 as D (6 bases). From germline, CDR1 is MNHEY and CDR2 SVGAGI. The CDR3 runs 12 residues. V was cut by 6 bases and J by 12 bases, with 15 bases left in between.

This chain connects TRBV9 to TRBJ2-3; D is uncertain. The CDR3 spans 17 residues. Trimming took 0 bases from V and 0 from J, leaving 14 bases between them. CDR1 and CDR2 from the germline V gene are SGDLS and YYNGEE. This CDR3 is CASSVGARRISTDTQYF. CDR3 coding DNA: TGTGCCAGCAGCGTAGGCGCGAGAAGAATTAGCACAGATACGCAGTATTTT.

The V and J genes are TRBV13 and TRBJ1-4, with 8 bases that match TRBD1. Trimming cost V 0 bases and J 6 bases; bases outside gene matches: 3. CDR1 and CDR2 (germline): PRHDT, FYEKMQ (reference sequence). The length of the CDR3 is 15 residues. CDR3 in amino acids: CASSLGDRAHEKLFF. The CDR3 nucleotides are TGTGCCAGCAGCTTAGGGGACAGGGCGCATGAAAAACTGTTTTTT.

The V and J genes are TRBV12-5 and TRBJ2-7; the D gene is possibly TRBD2 (6 bases). The CDR3 loop spans 12 amino acids. CDR1 and CDR2 from the germline V gene are LGHNT and FRNRAP. Written as DNA, the CDR3 is TGTAGTGAGGCAGGCGGGGACTACGAGCAGTACTTC. Its protein is CSEAGGDYEQYF. The whole variable domain, filled in from reference TRBV12-5 and TRBJ2-7, reads DARVTQTPRHKVTEMGQEVTMRCQPILGHNTVFWYRQTMMQGLELLAYFRNRAPLDDSGMPKDRFSAEMPDATLATLKIQPSEPRDSAVYFCSEAGGDYEQYFGPGTRLTVT.

This chain links TRBV7-9 with TRBJ2-5, with 7 bases lining up with TRBD1. J lost 2 bases, V lost 5 bases, and 5 bases had no gene match. In germline, CDR1 is SEHNR, CDR2 FQNEAQ (reference sequence). This CDR3 contains 14 residues. CDR3 coding DNA: TGTGCCAGCAGCCCCGGGACAGTTCAAGAGACCCAGTACTTC. Its translation is CASSPGTVQETQYF.

V is TRBV18 and J is TRBJ2-3; 9 bases map to TRBD1. In germline, CDR1 is KGHSH, CDR2 LQKENI. The V segment lost 4 bases and the J segment 3 bases; nucleotides outside the gene matches: 11. The CDR3 runs to 17 residues. As DNA, the CDR3 is TGTGCCAGCTCACTGACTACGGGACAGGGAACTACAGATACGCAGTATTTT. It is translated as CASSLTTGQGTTDTQYF. Complete variable domain (other parts from reference TRBV18 and TRBJ2-3): NAGVMQNPRHLVRRRGQEARLRCSPMKGHSHVYWYRQLPEEGLKFMVYLQKENIIDESGMPKERFSAEFPKEGPSILRIQQVVRGDSAAYFCASSLTTGQGTTDTQYFGPGTRLTVL.

The V call is TRBV18, the J call TRBJ1-2; unclear D gene. In germline, CDR1 is KGHSH, CDR2 LQKENI. Trimming removed 4 bases from V and 0 bases from J, with 6 bases in between. This CDR3 is built from 13 residues. CDR3 sequence (DNA): TGTGCCAGCTCACAGGATCCTAACTATGGCTACACCTTC. As protein: CASSQDPNYGYTF. Full variable domain (missing parts from reference TRBV18 and TRBJ1-2): NAGVMQNPRHLVRRRGQEARLRCSPMKGHSHVYWYRQLPEEGLKFMVYLQKENIIDESGMPKERFSAEFPKEGPSILRIQQVVRGDSAAYFCASSQDPNYGYTFGSGTRLTVV.

The CDR3: CSVGEYGYTF. The CDR3 nucleotides are TGCAGCGTTGGCGAGTATGGCTACACCTTC. The chain joins TRBV29-1 to TRBJ1-2; D gene unclear. Trimming removed 4 bases from V and 5 bases from J, with 5 bases in between. The germline V gene has CDR1 SQVTM and CDR2 ANQGSEA. The CDR3 length is 10 residues.

This clone was recorded once. The chain employs TRBV10-3 and TRBJ2-2, with D possibly being TRBD2 (6 bases). Trimming left V 6 bases short and J 5 bases short, with 16 bases between. This CDR3 is built from 15 residues. Germline values: CDR1 ENHRY, CDR2 SYGVKD. CDR3 protein: CAISRDGGGTGELFF. Here the CDR3 DNA reads TGTGCCATCAGCCGGGACGGGGGTGGTACCGGGGAGCTGTTTTTT.

This clone showed up just a few times. This rearrangement joins TRBV19 to TRBJ1-1; the D gene is possibly TRBD1 (5 bases). The V and J ends lost 5 bases and 5 bases respectively, with 12 bases between them. From germline, CDR1 is LNHDA and CDR2 SQIVND (reference sequence). The CDR3 consists of 13 residues. DNA of the CDR3: TGTGCCAGTAGTTTCAGGGAGAGGACTGAAGCTTTCTTT. Encoded protein: CASSFRERTEAFF.

The chain couples TRBV4-3 to TRBJ2-4; the match to TRBD1 covers 7 bases. The CDR3 runs to 16 residues. CDR1 is LGHNA, CDR2 YSLEER, per germline. With 1 base clipped from V and 2 bases from J, the junction kept 5 bases outside the gene matches. CDR3: CASSQGQGFSKNIQYF. DNA of the CDR3: TGCGCCAGCAGCCAAGGACAGGGTTTTTCCAAAAACATTCAGTACTTC.

The rearrangement joins TRBV6-5 to TRBJ1-1; tentative D call: TRBD1 (5 bases). The CDR3 length is 14 residues. The V gene lost 6 bases and the J gene lost 2 bases, with 13 bases spanning the gap. Germline CDR1 reads MNHEY; CDR2 reads SVGAGI. CDR3 protein: CASRMAGVNTEAFF. The CDR3 nucleotides are TGTGCCAGCAGGATGGCGGGGGTAAACACTGAAGCTTTCTTT.

This chain links TRBV28 with TRBJ2-3; the D gene is possibly TRBD2 (6 bases). V lost 6 bases and J 4 bases, leaving 20 bases between the germline ends. The CDR3 sequence is 16 residues long. CDR1 is MDHEN and CDR2 is SYDVKM in the germline V gene. CDR3 sequence: CASRPVAGRVADTQYF. CDR3 sequence (DNA): TGTGCCAGCAGGCCCGTGGCCGGGAGAGTCGCAGATACGCAGTATTTT.

This rearrangement joins TRBV11-2 to TRBJ2-6; tentatively, D is TRBD1 (7 bases). V gave up 2 bases and J gave up 0 bases, with 11 bases separating them. The germline V gene encodes CDR1 SGHAT and CDR2 FQNNGV. The CDR3 is made up of 17 amino acids. The CDR3 DNA is TGTGCCAGCAGCTTACAGGGGGGAATCTCTGGGGCCAACGTCCTGACTTTC. Protein: CASSLQGGISGANVLTF.

The CDR3 sequence: CASSVESFNTEAFF. The CDR3 DNA reads TGTGCCAGCAGCGTAGAATCCTTCAACACTGAAGCTTTCTTT. This chain joins TRBV9 and TRBJ1-1; no firm D call. Trimming left V 0 bases short and J 2 bases short, with 8 bases between. The germline CDR1 and CDR2 sequences are SGDLS and YYNGEE. This CDR3 is built from 14 residues.

This clone showed up just once. The chain has TRBV28 and TRBJ1-2, with D possibly being TRBD1 (5 bases). In germline, CDR1 is MDHEN, CDR2 SYDVKM. Trimming removed 4 bases at V and 6 bases at J, with 18 bases between. The length of the CDR3 is 15 residues. The CDR3 DNA sequence: TGTGCCAGCAGTTCTTACGGGACCGAGAGGAATGGCTACACCTTC. Translated, it gives CASSSYGTERNGYTF.

Of note for this clone: One junction end does not reproduce the germline sequence, and a read error may be involved. The CDR3: CASSAGTGIRLDF. CDR3 DNA sequence: TGTGCCAGCAGTGCCGGGACAGGCATCCGTTTAGACTTC. The V call is TRBV2, the J call TRBJ2-7, with 8 bases identical to TRBD1. The CDR3 sequence is 13 residues long. Germline V gives CDR1 SNHLY, CDR2 FYNNEI.

The chain joins TRBV30 to TRBJ2-1, with D tentatively TRBD2 (5 bases). V was pared by 3 bases and J by 0 bases, with 12 bases between. From germline, CDR1 is GTSNPN and CDR2 SVGIG (reference sequence). The CDR3 is 15 amino acids. CDR3 residues: CAWRPSGSSYNEQFF. In DNA, the CDR3 is TGTGCCTGGAGACCCAGTGGGAGCTCCTACAATGAGCAGTTCTTC.

The chain couples TRBV18 to TRBJ1-4; D unresolved. The CDR3 length is 16 residues. Germline V gene data show CDR1 as KGHSH and CDR2 as LQKENI. The V and J ends lost 3 bases and 13 bases respectively, with 24 bases between them. For the CDR3, the DNA is TGTGCCAGCTCACCTCCTCTGGTCCCATACACGCTGGGACTGTTTTTT. It is translated as CASSPPLVPYTLGLFF.

CDR3 DNA: TGCGCCAGCAGCATGGCAGGGACCCACGAGCAGTACTTC. This codes for CASSMAGTHEQYF. The chain joins TRBV5-1 to TRBJ2-7, with D perhaps matching TRBD1 or TRBD2 (5 bases each). Trimming took off 4 bases at V and 5 bases at J, with 13 bases between the two ends. Germline V gene data show CDR1 as SGHRS and CDR2 as YFSETQ. This CDR3 is built from 13 residues.

The chain recombines TRBV27 with TRBJ2-7; D perhaps matches TRBD2 (5 bases). The CDR3 runs to 16 residues. V was shortened by 0 bases and J by 4 bases, with 16 bases between the two germline ends. Germline loops: CDR1 MNHEY, CDR2 SMNVEV (reference sequence). For the CDR3, the DNA is TGTGCCAGCAGTTTATCGGTGACTACCCCCCCTTACGAGCAGTACTTC. Protein: CASSLSVTTPPYEQYF.

This clone has a single count. This chain joins TRBV15 and TRBJ1-3, with TRBD1 identical over 8 bases. The CDR3 covers 14 residues. CDR1 and CDR2 (germline): LNHNV, YYDKDF (reference sequence). With 2 bases clipped from V and 4 bases from J, the junction kept 1 base outside the gene matches. CDR3 sequence (DNA): TGTGCCACCAGCAGACAGGGGGCCGGAAACACCATATATTTT. It is translated as CATSRQGAGNTIYF.

The V call is TRBV7-8, the J call TRBJ2-7; D is tentatively TRBD1 or TRBD2 (5 bases each). The germline V gene encodes CDR1 SGHVS and CDR2 FQNEAQ. This CDR3 contains 16 residues. V gave up 0 bases and J gave up 7 bases, with 19 bases separating them. CDR3 DNA sequence: TGTGCCAGCAGCTTAGCGGGACCCCCGGTCTCGGGGGAGCAGTACTTC. It yields the protein CASSLAGPPVSGEQYF.

The CDR3 sequence is CSVATGGRTEAFF. As DNA, the CDR3 is TGCAGCGTCGCGACAGGGGGTCGGACTGAAGCTTTCTTT. This chain joins TRBV29-1 and TRBJ1-1; 9 bases are shared with TRBD1. The germline V gene has CDR1 SQVTM and CDR2 ANQGSEA. The CDR3 consists of 13 residues. The ends lost 6 bases at V and 5 bases at J; junction bases unmatched: 7.